This TCR beta chain was documented in a study of blood T cells in healthy people across ages. The CDR3 loop spans 15 amino acids. Unmatched junction bases numbered 9, after V lost 6 bases and J lost 2 bases. The germline gives CDR1 SGHVS, CDR2 FNYEAQ. This clonotype was observed many times. Using a J-beta primer mix together with a sample-barcoded 5' primer, a second PCR was run for roughly 7 to 11 cycles. TCRdb processed the 5' RACE reads anew with MiXCR; each CDR3 protein has one entry. The sample records about 1.7 million distinct CDR3 sequences, roughly 28% being singletons. This TCR came from a woman between 25 and 40 years old in good health. The J gene is TRBJ2-7, the V gene TRBV7-6, with TRBD1 identical over 8 bases. Sample: blood. The CDR3 nucleotides read TGTGCCAGCAGTCCAACTGACAGGGGTGCCTACGAGCAGTACTTC. It translates to CASSPTDRGAYEQYF.